The T cell receptor (beta chain) described here comes from a study of shared clonotypes between healthy human individuals. Only in-frame clones appear in the TCRdb table, and some are missing; sequencing was by immunoSEQ multiplex PCR. The sample has about 1.5 million clones, 98% seen once; the top ten hold about 0.4%. A remark on this clone: Other DNA sequences in the sample encode the same CDR3.

J gave up 1 base and V 6 bases, and 1 base lay outside the gene matches. This CDR3 spans 15 amino acids. CDR1 is PRHDT, CDR2 FYEKMQ, per germline (reference sequence). Sequenced: naive CD4+ T cells sorted from blood. Subset given: CD45RA+ positively selected. The chain carries TRBV13 and TRBJ2-2; 11 bases agree with TRBD2. The TCR originated in a man aged 30 to 39 in good health. For the CDR3, the DNA is TGTGCCAGCAGTCTAGCGGGAGGGAACACCGGGGAGCTGTTTTTT. Translating gives CASSLAGGNTGELFF.